What follows is one T cell receptor beta chain and its context. Antigen unknown. The method was immunoSEQ multiplex PCR; TCRdb's version includes in-frame clones alone and lacks a portion of them. This table has 70,000 or so clones, 85% to 95% appearing once. This record comes from a study of cytomegalovirus exposure and HLA in healthy donors. Study-level points and caveats: A subsequent analysis found that TCR clusters from the first cohort also tended to co-occur in the roughly 120 validation repertoires, with about 95% of cluster scores above 0.

Trimming left V 3 bases short and J 10 bases short, with 10 bases between. The CDR3 is 12 residues long. The germline gives CDR1 SGDLS, CDR2 YYNGEE. This receptor was identified in a young woman in good health and CMV-seronegative. The chain links TRBV9 to TRBJ2-2; possible D gene TRBD1, 5 bases. Material: PBMCs. CDR3 DNA: TGTGCCAGCAGCGGAGACAGTGCGGAGCTGTTTTTT. Its translation is CASSGDSAELFF.